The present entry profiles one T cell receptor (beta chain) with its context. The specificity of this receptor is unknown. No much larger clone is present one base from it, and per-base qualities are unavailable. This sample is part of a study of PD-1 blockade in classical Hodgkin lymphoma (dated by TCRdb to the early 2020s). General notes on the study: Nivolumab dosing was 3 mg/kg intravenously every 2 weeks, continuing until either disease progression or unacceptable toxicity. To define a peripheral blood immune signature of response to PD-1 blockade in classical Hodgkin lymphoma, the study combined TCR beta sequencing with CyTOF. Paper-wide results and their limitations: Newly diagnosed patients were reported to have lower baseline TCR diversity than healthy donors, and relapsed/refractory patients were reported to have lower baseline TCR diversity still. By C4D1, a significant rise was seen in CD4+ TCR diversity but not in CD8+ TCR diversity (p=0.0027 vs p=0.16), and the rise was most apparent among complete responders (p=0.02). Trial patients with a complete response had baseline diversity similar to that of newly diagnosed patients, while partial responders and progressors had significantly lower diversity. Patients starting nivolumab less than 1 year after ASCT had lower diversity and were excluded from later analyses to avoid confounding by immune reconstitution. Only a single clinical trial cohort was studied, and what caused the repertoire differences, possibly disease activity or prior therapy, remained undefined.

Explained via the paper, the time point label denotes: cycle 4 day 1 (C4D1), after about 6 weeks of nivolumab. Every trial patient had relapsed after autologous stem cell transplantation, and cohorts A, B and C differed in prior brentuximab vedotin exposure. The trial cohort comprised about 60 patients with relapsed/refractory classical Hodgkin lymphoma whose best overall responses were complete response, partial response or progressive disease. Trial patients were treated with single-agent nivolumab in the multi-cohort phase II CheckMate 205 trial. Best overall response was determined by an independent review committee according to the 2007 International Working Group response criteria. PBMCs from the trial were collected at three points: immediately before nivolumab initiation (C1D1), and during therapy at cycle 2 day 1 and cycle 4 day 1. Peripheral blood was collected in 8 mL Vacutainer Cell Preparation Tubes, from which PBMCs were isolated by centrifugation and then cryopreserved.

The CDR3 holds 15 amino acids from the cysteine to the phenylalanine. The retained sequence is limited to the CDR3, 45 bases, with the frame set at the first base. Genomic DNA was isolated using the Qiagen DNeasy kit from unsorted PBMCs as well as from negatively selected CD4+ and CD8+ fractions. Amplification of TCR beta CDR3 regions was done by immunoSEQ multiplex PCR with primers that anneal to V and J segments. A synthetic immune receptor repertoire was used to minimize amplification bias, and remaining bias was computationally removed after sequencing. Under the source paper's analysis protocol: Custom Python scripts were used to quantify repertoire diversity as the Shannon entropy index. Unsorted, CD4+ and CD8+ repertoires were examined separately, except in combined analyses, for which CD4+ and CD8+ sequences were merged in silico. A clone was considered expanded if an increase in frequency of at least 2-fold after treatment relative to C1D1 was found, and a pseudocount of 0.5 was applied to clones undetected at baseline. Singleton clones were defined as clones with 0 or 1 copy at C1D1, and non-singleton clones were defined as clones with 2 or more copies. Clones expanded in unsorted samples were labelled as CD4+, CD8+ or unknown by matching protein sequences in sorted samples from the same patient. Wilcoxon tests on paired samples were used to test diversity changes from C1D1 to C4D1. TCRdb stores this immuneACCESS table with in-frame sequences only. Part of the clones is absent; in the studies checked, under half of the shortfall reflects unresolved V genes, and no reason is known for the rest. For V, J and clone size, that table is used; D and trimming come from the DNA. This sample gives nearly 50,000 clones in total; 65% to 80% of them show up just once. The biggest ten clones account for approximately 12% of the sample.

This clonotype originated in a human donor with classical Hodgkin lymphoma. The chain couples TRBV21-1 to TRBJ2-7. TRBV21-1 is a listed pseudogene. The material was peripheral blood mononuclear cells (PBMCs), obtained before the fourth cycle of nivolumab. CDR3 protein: CASSRLAGGPYEQYF. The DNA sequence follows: TGTGCCAGCAGCCGACTAGCAGGGGGTCCCTACGAGCAGTACTTC.